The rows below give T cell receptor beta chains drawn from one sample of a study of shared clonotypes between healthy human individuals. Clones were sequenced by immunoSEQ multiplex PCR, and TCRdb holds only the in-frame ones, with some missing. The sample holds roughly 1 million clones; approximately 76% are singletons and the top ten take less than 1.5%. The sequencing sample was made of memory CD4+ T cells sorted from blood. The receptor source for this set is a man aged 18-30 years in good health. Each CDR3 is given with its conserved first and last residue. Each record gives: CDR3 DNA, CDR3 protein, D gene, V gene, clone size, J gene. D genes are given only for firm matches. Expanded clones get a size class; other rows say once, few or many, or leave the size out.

TGTGCCAGCTCACCACTACCCGGGACTAGCGGTACGCAGTATTTT,CASSPLPGTSGTQYF,TRBD2,TRBV18,many,TRBJ2-3
TGTGCCAGCTCACCACCTGCGGGACAGATGGGTCAGCCCCAGCATTTT,CASSPPAGQMGQPQHF,TRBD1,TRBV18,few,TRBJ1-5
TGTGCCAGCAAATGGGACAGGGGTTACAATGAGCAGTTCTTC,CASKWDRGYNEQFF,TRBD1,TRBV11-2,many,TRBJ2-1
TGCGCCAGCAGTGAGTCTAATCAGCCCCAGCATTTT,CASSESNQPQHF,.,TRBV10-1,few,TRBJ1-5
TGTGCCAGAACTAGCGGGGGAGCCCGCACAGATACGCAGTATTTT,CARTSGGARTDTQYF,TRBD2,TRBV2,.,TRBJ2-3
TGTGCCAGCCTGACAGTGAACACTGAAGCTTTCTTT,CASLTVNTEAFF,.,TRBV2,.,TRBJ1-1
TGTGCCAGCAGCCTCGACGGGAGCTCTGGAAACACCATATATTTT,CASSLDGSSGNTIYF,.,TRBV9,.,TRBJ1-3
TGTGCCAGCAGCCTGGGGGTCTACGAGCAGTACTTC,CASSLGVYEQYF,.,TRBV28,.,TRBJ2-7
TGTGCTAGTGCTCGGGACTCAGTATCCACGCAGTATTTT,CASARDSVSTQYF,.,TRBV12-5,.,TRBJ2-3
TGTGCCAGCAGCCCTCAGCCGGCGGGAGGGGGGAACGAGCAGTACTTC,CASSPQPAGGGNEQYF,TRBD2,TRBV7-2,once,TRBJ2-7
TGTGCCATCAGTGCCGGAAACTCCTACGAGCAGTACTTC,CAISAGNSYEQYF,.,TRBV10-3,.,TRBJ2-7